The entry below describes one TCR beta chain. Its antigen is undetermined. The protocol was immunoSEQ multiplex PCR, while the TCRdb copy is restricted to in-frame clones and leaves out a portion. This sample has around 20,000 clones, with around 90% found just once. The CDR3 contains 16 residues. CDR1 LNHNV and CDR2 YYDKDF come from the germline V gene (reference sequence). The V gene lost 3 bases and the J gene lost 6 bases, with 15 bases spanning the gap. This sample is drawn from a study of chemoradiotherapy in HPV16-positive cancers. Study-level points and caveats: In HPV16-positive patients, HPV-responsive T-cell expansion tracked better recurrence-free survival. Non-HPV-specific T cells did not expand in tumors during treatment, whereas candidate HPV-specific clones and E7-related motifs did.

The origin of this receptor is a human donor with HPV-associated anogenital cancer. The chain recombines TRBV15 with TRBJ1-6; tentatively, D is TRBD1 (6 bases). This sample comprised blood, obtained from a patient who underwent chemoradiotherapy. CDR3 bases: TGTGCCACCAGCAGTCTCCAGGGGTCGACTAATTCACCCCTCCACTTT. It codes for CATSSLQGSTNSPLHF. The full variable domain, in which reference TRBV15 and TRBJ1-6 provide the parts outside the CDR3, is DAMVIQNPRYQVTQFGKPVTLSCSQTLNHNVMYWYQQKSSQAPKLLFHYYDKDFNNEADTPDNFQSRRPNTSFCFLDIRSPGLGDTAMYLCATSSLQGSTNSPLHFGNGTRLTVT.